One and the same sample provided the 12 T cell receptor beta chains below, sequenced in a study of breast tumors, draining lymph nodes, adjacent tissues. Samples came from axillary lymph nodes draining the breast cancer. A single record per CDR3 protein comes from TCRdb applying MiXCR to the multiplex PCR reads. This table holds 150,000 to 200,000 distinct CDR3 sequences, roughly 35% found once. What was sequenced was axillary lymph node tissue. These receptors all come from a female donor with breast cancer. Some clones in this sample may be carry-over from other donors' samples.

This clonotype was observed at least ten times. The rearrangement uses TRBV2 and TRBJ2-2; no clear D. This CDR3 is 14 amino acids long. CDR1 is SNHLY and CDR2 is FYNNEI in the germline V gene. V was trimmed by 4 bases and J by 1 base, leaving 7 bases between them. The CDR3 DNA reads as TGTGCCAGCAGTGGTCGAAAGAACACCGGGGAGCTGTTTTTT. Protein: CASSGRKNTGELFF.

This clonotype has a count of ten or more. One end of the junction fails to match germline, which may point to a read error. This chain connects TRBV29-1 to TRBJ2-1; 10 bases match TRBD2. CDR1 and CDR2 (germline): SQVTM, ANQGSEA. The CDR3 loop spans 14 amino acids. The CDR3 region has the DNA TGTGTGGGGTCACTAGCGGGGAAAACGAATGAGCAGTTCTTC. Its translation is CVGSLAGKTNEQFF.

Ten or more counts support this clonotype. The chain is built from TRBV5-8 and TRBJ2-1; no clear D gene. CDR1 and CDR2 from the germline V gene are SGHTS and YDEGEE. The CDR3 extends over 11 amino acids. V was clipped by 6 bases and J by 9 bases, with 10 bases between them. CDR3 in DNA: TGTGCCAGCACCTATTACGGTGAGCAGTTCTTC. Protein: CASTYYGEQFF.

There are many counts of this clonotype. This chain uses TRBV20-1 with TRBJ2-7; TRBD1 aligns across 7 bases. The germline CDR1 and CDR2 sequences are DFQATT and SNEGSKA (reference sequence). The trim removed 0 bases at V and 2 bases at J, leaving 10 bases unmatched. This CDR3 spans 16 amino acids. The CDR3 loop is CSARDPDRDTAYEQYF. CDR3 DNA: TGCAGTGCTAGAGACCCCGACAGGGATACCGCCTACGAGCAGTACTTC.

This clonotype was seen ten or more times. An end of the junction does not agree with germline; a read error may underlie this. The CDR3 DNA sequence: TGTGCCAGCAGTTCGGGACTAGCGGCTTACAATGAGCAGCTCTTC. Encoded protein: CASSSGLAAYNEQLF. The V call is TRBV6-5, the J call TRBJ2-1; TRBD2 matches at 11 bases. Germline V gene sequence: CDR1 MNHEY, CDR2 SVGAGI. The CDR3 extends over 15 amino acids.

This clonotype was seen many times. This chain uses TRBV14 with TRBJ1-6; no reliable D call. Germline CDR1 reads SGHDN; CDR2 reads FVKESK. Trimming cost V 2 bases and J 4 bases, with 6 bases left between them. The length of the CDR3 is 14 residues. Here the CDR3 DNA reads TGTGCCAGCAGCCAAACCGGTTATAATTCACCCCTCCACTTT. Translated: CASSQTGYNSPLHF.

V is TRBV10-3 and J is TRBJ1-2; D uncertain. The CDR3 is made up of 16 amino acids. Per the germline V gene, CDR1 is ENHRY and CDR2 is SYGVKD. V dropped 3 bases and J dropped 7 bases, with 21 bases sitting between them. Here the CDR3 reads CAISDLSLGKEAGYTF. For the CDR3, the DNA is TGTGCCATCAGTGATCTTTCGTTGGGAAAGGAGGCTGGCTACACCTTC.

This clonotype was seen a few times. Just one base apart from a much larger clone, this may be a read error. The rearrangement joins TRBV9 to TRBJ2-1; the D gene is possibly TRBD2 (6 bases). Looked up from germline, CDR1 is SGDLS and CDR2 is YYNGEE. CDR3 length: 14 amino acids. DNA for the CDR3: TGTGCCAGCAGCTTGGGGACGGGCGGGGATGAGCAGTCCTTC. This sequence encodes CASSLGTGGDEQSF.

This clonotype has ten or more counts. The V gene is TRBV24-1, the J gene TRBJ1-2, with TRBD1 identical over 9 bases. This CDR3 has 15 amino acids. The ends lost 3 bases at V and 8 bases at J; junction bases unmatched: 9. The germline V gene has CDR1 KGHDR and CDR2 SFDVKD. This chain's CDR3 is CATSDRTGGARGYTF. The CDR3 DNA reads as TGTGCCACCAGTGATCGAACAGGGGGCGCGAGGGGCTACACCTTC.

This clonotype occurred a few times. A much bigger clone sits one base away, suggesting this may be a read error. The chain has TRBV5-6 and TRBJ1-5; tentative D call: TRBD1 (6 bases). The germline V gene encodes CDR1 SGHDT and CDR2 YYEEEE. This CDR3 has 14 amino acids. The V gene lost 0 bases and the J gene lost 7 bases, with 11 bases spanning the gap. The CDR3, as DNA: TGTGCCAGCAGCTTGGACAGGGCGGAGCAGCCCCAGCATTTT. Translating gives CASSLDRAEQPQHF.

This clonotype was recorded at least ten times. This chain's CDR3 is CASSPIGGLIDEQYF. The CDR3, as DNA: TGTGCCAGCAGCCCCATTGGGGGGCTTATCGACGAGCAGTACTTC. The rearrangement joins TRBV9 to TRBJ2-7; perhaps D is TRBD1 or TRBD2 (6 bases each). The ends were cut back, 4 bases at V and 5 bases at J, with 19 bases in the middle. This CDR3 has 15 residues. Per germline, CDR1 SGDLS and CDR2 YYNGEE.

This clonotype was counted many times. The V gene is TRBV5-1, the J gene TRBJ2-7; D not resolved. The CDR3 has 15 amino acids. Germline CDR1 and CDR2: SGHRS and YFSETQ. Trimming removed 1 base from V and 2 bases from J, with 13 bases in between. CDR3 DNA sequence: TGCGCCAGCAGCTTGACCACTTTGGTTGCCTACGAGCAGTACTTC. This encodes CASSLTTLVAYEQYF.